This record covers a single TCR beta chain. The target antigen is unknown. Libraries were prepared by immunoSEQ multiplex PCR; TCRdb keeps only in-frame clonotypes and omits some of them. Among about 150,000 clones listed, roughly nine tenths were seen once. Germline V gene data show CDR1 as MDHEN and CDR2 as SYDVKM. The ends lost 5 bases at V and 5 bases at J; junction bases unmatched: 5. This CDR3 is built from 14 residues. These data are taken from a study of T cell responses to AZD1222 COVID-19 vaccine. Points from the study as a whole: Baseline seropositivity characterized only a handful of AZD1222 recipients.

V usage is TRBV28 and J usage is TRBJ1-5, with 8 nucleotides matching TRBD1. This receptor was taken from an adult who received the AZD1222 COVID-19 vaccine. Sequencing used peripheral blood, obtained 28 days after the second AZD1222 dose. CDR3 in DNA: TGTGCCAGCAGTAAGGACAGGGAGGATCAGCCCCAGCATTTT. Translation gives CASSKDREDQPQHF.